These 21 T cell receptor beta chains were sequenced from one sample in a study of T cells in Graves' hyperthyroidism and ophthalmopathy (dated by TCRdb to between 2018 and 2021). Library generation was performed with multiplex PCR. The run used an Illumina HiSeq 2000. The TCR beta CDR3 regions were amplified from the RNA transcripts. A first-round RT-PCR of the TCR CDR3 used the HTBI primer set with the Qiagen OneStep RT-PCR kit. TCRdb reprocessing: public reads trimmed at Q25 with fastp, clones called with MiXCR, in-frame beta chains kept. For every CDR3 protein sequence, its rows merge into one entry that carries the most common genes and DNA. The sample yields 300,000 to 450,000 distinct CDR3 sequences; more than 13% were counted once. The top ten clones comprise approximately 32% of the sample. The sequenced material came from blood. These receptors originate from a woman aged 25 to 39 with Graves' hyperthyroidism.

The chain uses TRBV28 and TRBJ2-1; D is possibly TRBD1 or TRBD2 (5 bases each). The ends were cut back, 5 bases at V and 8 bases at J, with 16 bases in the middle. From germline, CDR1 is MDHEN and CDR2 SYDVKM. The CDR3 has 14 residues. CDR3 sequence: CASSPVMRGDEQFF. CDR3 nucleotides: TGTGCCAGCAGTCCGGTAATGAGGGGAGATGAGCAGTTCTTC.

The gene calls are TRBV10-3 and TRBJ2-7; a weak D match, TRBD1 (6 bases). The CDR3 is made up of 13 amino acids. V lost 4 bases and J 7 bases, leaving 14 bases between the germline ends. Germline CDR1 reads ENHRY; CDR2 reads SYGVKD. Written as DNA, the CDR3 is TGTGCCATCAGTGCGGACAGCGTGGGGGAGCAGTACTTC. It yields the protein CAISADSVGEQYF.

In this sample, this clonotype turned up a few times. The rearrangement joins TRBV20-1 to TRBJ1-6, with 10 bases identical to TRBD1. Germline CDR1 and CDR2: DFQATT and SNEGSKA (reference sequence). The CDR3 spans 14 residues. CDR3 loop: CSVGQGGYNSPLHF. CDR3 nucleotide sequence: TGCAGCGTTGGACAGGGGGGATACAATTCACCCCTCCACTTT.

This clonotype occurred a few times. The J gene is TRBJ2-3, the V gene TRBV19; a possible D gene is TRBD2 (5 bases). Germline V gives CDR1 LNHDA, CDR2 SQIVND (reference sequence). With 7 bases removed from V and 0 bases from J, the gap between germline ends came to 11 bases. The length of the CDR3 is 14 residues. The CDR3 region has the DNA TGTGCCAGTAAAGACTATCGAAGCACAGATACGCAGTATTTT. Protein sequence: CASKDYRSTDTQYF.

V is TRBV29-1 and J is TRBJ2-7; 9 nucleotides match TRBD2. With V trimmed by 7 bases and J by 9 bases, 10 bases remained unmatched. The CDR3 totals 12 residues. Germline lookup yields CDR1 SQVTM and CDR2 ANQGSEA. Here the CDR3 reads CSAAAGGGGQYF. CDR3 DNA sequence: TGCAGCGCCGCTGCGGGGGGGGGGGGGCAGTACTTC.

This clonotype was counted only a few times. V is TRBV24-1 and J is TRBJ2-3, with 10 bases identical to TRBD1. Unmatched junction bases numbered 2, after V lost 0 bases and J lost 3 bases. Germline V gene lookup returns CDR1 KGHDR and CDR2 SFDVKD. The CDR3 is made up of 16 amino acids. CDR3 sequence reads: CATSDLPGQGTDTQYF. DNA for the CDR3: TGTGCCACCAGTGATTTGCCGGGACAGGGGACAGATACGCAGTATTTT.

This clonotype was seen only a few times. V gene TRBV7-9 combines with J gene TRBJ1-5, with D unresolved. V lost 3 bases and J lost 1, with 7 bases in between. The CDR3 contains 14 residues. CDR1 and CDR2 (germline): SEHNR, FQNEAQ (reference sequence). CDR3 in amino acids: CASSFTESNQPQHF. The CDR3 DNA follows: TGTGCCAGCAGCTTCACGGAGAGCAATCAGCCCCAGCATTTT.

This clonotype occurred a few times. This rearrangement joins TRBV28 to TRBJ1-6; D is unresolved. The V end lost 2 bases, the J end lost 11 bases, and 19 bases lay between the germline ends. Germline lookup yields CDR1 MDHEN and CDR2 SYDVKM. The CDR3 covers 16 residues. CDR3 DNA sequence: TGTGCCAGCAGTTTAGTTGTTTCGGGGATCCCAACACCCCTCCACTTT. The encoded protein is CASSLVVSGIPTPLHF.

This clonotype was counted a single time. The chain uses TRBV30 and TRBJ2-1; 7 nucleotides match TRBD1. Germline CDR1 and CDR2: GTSNPN and SVGIG (reference sequence). This CDR3 spans 15 amino acids. After removal of 4 bases from V and 0 bases from J, the junction contained 6 bases not matched to a gene. DNA of the CDR3: TGTGCCTGGACCTCCGGGACAGCCTCCTACAATGAGCAGTTCTTC. It codes for CAWTSGTASYNEQFF.

The rearrangement uses TRBV19 and TRBJ1-5, with D hard to call. The CDR3 contains 12 residues. Germline CDR1 and CDR2: LNHDA and SQIVND (reference sequence). Trimming took 3 bases from V and 3 from J, leaving 3 bases between them. The CDR3 loop is CASSMYNQPQHF. The CDR3 DNA follows: TGTGCCAGTAGTATGTACAATCAGCCCCAGCATTTT. Full variable domain (outside the CDR3, taken from reference TRBV19 and TRBJ1-5): DGGITQSPKYLFRKEGQNVTLSCEQNLNHDAMYWYRQDPGQGLRLIYYSQIVNDFQKGDIAEGYSVSREKKESFPLTVTSAQKNPTAFYLCASSMYNQPQHFGDGTRLSIL.

This clonotype appeared a few times. The chain links TRBV6-1 to TRBJ1-1; D remains ambiguous. The CDR3 spans 13 residues. Trimming took 8 bases from V and 3 from J, leaving 13 bases between them. CDR1 and CDR2 (germline): MNHNS, SASEGT. For the CDR3, the DNA is TGTGCCAGCTGTCGGCTTACATACACTGAAGCTTTCTTT. Residues: CASCRLTYTEAFF.

The chain employs TRBV20-1 and TRBJ2-5; tentatively, D is TRBD1 (6 bases). The ends were cut back, 0 bases at V and 3 bases at J, with 23 bases in the middle. The CDR3 covers 18 residues. Germline values: CDR1 DFQATT, CDR2 SNEGSKA (reference sequence). The CDR3 region is CSARDATSRNRAEETQYF. The CDR3 coding sequence is TGCAGTGCTAGAGACGCGACGTCCCGAAACAGGGCAGAAGAGACCCAGTACTTC.

This clonotype was detected only a few times. This chain connects TRBV7-6 to TRBJ1-5, with D possibly matching TRBD1 (5 bases). Deletions cut 5 bases from V and 4 bases from J, with 15 bases between. This CDR3 has 15 residues. The germline V gene has CDR1 SGHVS and CDR2 FNYEAQ. The chain's CDR3 is CASSRDSKGNQPQHF. DNA for the CDR3: TGTGCCAGCAGCCGAGACAGCAAGGGGAATCAGCCCCAGCATTTT.

This clonotype came up a few times. The chain employs TRBV9 and TRBJ1-2; the D gene is possibly TRBD1 (6 bases). The CDR3 extends over 14 amino acids. Looked up from germline, CDR1 is SGDLS and CDR2 is YYNGEE. The germline V and J ends were trimmed by 0 bases and 7 bases, with 13 bases remaining between them. This chain's CDR3 is CASSVANYRVGYTF. In DNA, the CDR3 is TGTGCCAGCAGCGTAGCTAATTACAGGGTTGGCTACACCTTC.

A few counts support this clonotype. The rearrangement joins TRBV5-1 to TRBJ2-1; D perhaps matches TRBD1 (5 bases). This CDR3 is built from 15 residues. The germline V gene has CDR1 SGHRS and CDR2 YFSETQ. Trimming pared 2 bases from V and 1 base from J, leaving 10 bases between. The DNA of the CDR3 is TGCGCCAGCAGCTTAGCCGGACAATCCTACAATGAGCAGTTCTTC. It translates to CASSLAGQSYNEQFF. The variable domain in full, with the rest retrieved from reference TRBV5-1 and TRBJ2-1, is KAGVTQTPRYLIKTRGQQVTLSCSPISGHRSVSWYQQTPGQGLQFLFEYFSETQRNKGNFPGRFSGRQFSNSRSEMNVSTLELGDSALYLCASSLAGQSYNEQFFGPGTRLTVL.

The chain uses TRBV2 and TRBJ1-5; tentative D call: TRBD1 (5 bases). V was shortened by 8 bases and J by 0 bases, with 20 bases between the two germline ends. The CDR3 contains 17 residues. Germline CDR1 and CDR2: SNHLY and FYNNEI. CDR3 coding DNA: TGTGCCAGCCAGGATGTGAAGGGGACTTATAGCAATCAGCCCCAGCATTTT. Protein product: CASQDVKGTYSNQPQHF.

There are many counts of this clonotype. The V gene is TRBV12-3 or TRBV12-4, the J gene TRBJ1-6, with D perhaps matching TRBD1 (6 bases). Trimming shortened V by 2 bases and J by 9 bases, and 11 bases separated the two germline ends. The CDR3 has 14 residues. The CDR3 region is CASSLQGPGSPLHF. The CDR3, as DNA: TGTGCCAGCAGTTTACAGGGGCCAGGTTCACCCCTCCACTTT.

This clonotype was recorded at least ten times. This sequence joins TRBV9 and TRBJ1-1, with D hard to call. Per germline, CDR1 SGDLS and CDR2 YYNGEE. The CDR3 contains 14 residues. V shed 0 bases and J shed 4 bases, with 10 bases lying between them. This CDR3 is CASSVGGGSTEAFF. Here the CDR3 DNA reads TGTGCCAGCAGCGTAGGCGGTGGGTCCACTGAAGCTTTCTTT.

This chain joins TRBV28 and TRBJ2-6, with D unresolved. Trimming cost V 5 bases and J 13 bases, with 12 bases left between them. Germline values: CDR1 MDHEN, CDR2 SYDVKM. The CDR3 is 12 amino acids. This CDR3 is CASSTMHGVLTF. The CDR3 coding sequence is TGTGCCAGCAGTACGATGCACGGAGTCCTGACTTTC. Supplemented by reference TRBV28 and TRBJ2-6, the full variable domain reads DVKVTQSSRYLVKRTGEKVFLECVQDMDHENMFWYRQDPGLGLRLIYFSYDVKMKEKGDIPEGYSVSREKKERFSLILESASTNQTSMYLCASSTMHGVLTFGAGSRLTVL.

This clonotype occurred many times. The V gene is TRBV12-3 or TRBV12-4, the J gene TRBJ1-2, with D unresolved. Trimming stripped 0 bases from V and 4 bases from J, with 9 bases between. CDR3 length equals 14 residues. The CDR3 spells CASSLAGPVYGYTF. CDR3 DNA sequence: TGTGCCAGCAGTTTAGCAGGGCCTGTCTATGGCTACACCTTC.

This clonotype was seen at least ten times. This chain uses TRBV6-1 with TRBJ2-7; D gene ambiguous. Per the germline V gene, CDR1 is MNHNS and CDR2 is SASEGT. V was shortened by 2 bases and J by 6 bases, with 11 bases between the two germline ends. CDR3 length equals 13 residues. The CDR3 sequence is CASSEIMGSEQYF. CDR3 bases: TGTGCCAGCAGTGAAATTATGGGTTCCGAGCAGTACTTC.